The clone carrying this TCR beta chain has a count of ten or more. This sample was included in a study of tumor-infiltrating lymphocytes in primary liver carcinoma. Total RNA and DNA came together from roughly 20-30 mg of bulk tissue without cell sorting. With V trimmed by 0 bases and J by 4 bases, 8 bases remained unmatched. From germline, CDR1 is MGHRA and CDR2 YSYEKL. This CDR3 contains 17 residues. The authors made TCR beta cDNA from 400 to 550 ng total RNA with a constant-region primer. Construction of TCR beta libraries relied on three successive nested multiplex PCR rounds employing slightly modified ARM-PCR. Running 10 cycles apiece, the first two PCR rounds relied on TRBV1-TRBV30 forward primers together with a C-beta reverse primer. TCRdb ran MiXCR on the multiplex PCR reads and lists one entry per CDR3 protein. Of 55,000 or so distinct CDR3 sequences in the sample, around 64% were seen once.

Sequencing was performed on liver tumor tissue from sampling region 2. Sample subset: tumor region T2, inferior pole. V is TRBV4-1 and J is TRBJ2-3; the match to TRBD1 covers 9 bases. This clonotype originated in a man in his forties with primary liver carcinoma and hepatitis B virus infection. DNA of the CDR3: TGCGCCAGCAGCCAAGATATACAGGGGGCACAGGCAGATACGCAGTATTTT. Translated: CASSQDIQGAQADTQYF.